This is a list of T cell receptor beta chains from one sample in a study of Ad26.COV2.S vaccination and SARS-CoV-2 variants. Clones were read by immunoSEQ multiplex PCR, and TCRdb kept only the in-frame ones, dropping some. The data show 300,000 to 500,000 clones, roughly nine tenths seen once. The source material was peripheral blood, sampled in a trial of Ad26.COV2.S vaccine versus placebo. These TCRs come from a person between 18 and 59 years old who received the Ad26.COV2.S COVID-19 vaccine or a placebo. The CDR3 runs from the conserved cysteine through the conserved F or W. A D gene is named only where the DNA matches it firmly. Only some rows state a clone size, as once, few, many or a class for expanded clones.

CDR3 protein: CSARVLYEQYF
CDR3 DNA: TGCAGTGCTAGAGTACTCTACGAGCAGTACTTC
D gene: .
V gene: TRBV20-1
J gene: TRBJ2-7
clone size: .
CDR3 length: 11

CDR3 protein: CASSPDRGYGYTF
CDR3 DNA: TGTGCCAGCTCACCAGACAGGGGCTATGGCTACACCTTC
D gene: TRBD1
V gene: TRBV18
J gene: TRBJ1-2
clone size: few
CDR3 length: 13

CDR3 protein: CASTGSGF
CDR3 DNA: TGTGCCAGCACCGGGTCAGGGTTC
D gene: .
V gene: TRBV12-3/TRBV12-4
J gene: TRBJ2-7
clone size: .
CDR3 length: 8

CDR3 protein: CASSSTGGLNTGELFF
CDR3 DNA: TGTGCCAGCAGCTCGACAGGGGGCTTAAACACCGGGGAGCTGTTTTTT
D gene: TRBD1
V gene: TRBV11-3
J gene: TRBJ2-2
clone size: .
CDR3 length: 16

CDR3 protein: CSATRQPGETQYF
CDR3 DNA: TGCAGCGCGACCCGACAGCCTGGAGAGACCCAGTACTTC
D gene: .
V gene: TRBV29-1
J gene: TRBJ2-5
clone size: .
CDR3 length: 13

CDR3 protein: CASSFSGRLTEAFF
CDR3 DNA: TGTGCCAGCAGCTTCAGTGGGAGGTTAACTGAAGCTTTCTTT
D gene: .
V gene: TRBV6-6
J gene: TRBJ1-1
clone size: .
CDR3 length: 14

CDR3 protein: CASSDRGRSFDEQFF
CDR3 DNA: TGTGCCAGTAGCGACAGGGGGCGAAGTTTCGATGAGCAGTTCTTC
D gene: TRBD1
V gene: TRBV19
J gene: TRBJ2-1
clone size: once
CDR3 length: 15

CDR3 protein: CASTWDRNTYEQFF
CDR3 DNA: TGTGCCAGTACCTGGGACAGGAACACGTATGAGCAGTTCTTC
D gene: TRBD1
V gene: TRBV19
J gene: TRBJ2-1
clone size: once
CDR3 length: 14

CDR3 protein: CASSLSNGNTIYF
CDR3 DNA: TGTGCCAGCAGCTTATCCAACGGAAACACCATATATTTT
D gene: .
V gene: TRBV7-8
J gene: TRBJ1-3
clone size: .
CDR3 length: 13

CDR3 protein: CASSRGQGIDTEAFF
CDR3 DNA: TGTGCCAGCTCACGGGGACAGGGGATCGACACTGAAGCTTTCTTT
D gene: TRBD1
V gene: TRBV18
J gene: TRBJ1-1
clone size: .
CDR3 length: 15

CDR3 protein: CASSLGSPKETQYF
CDR3 DNA: TGTGCCAGCAGCTTAGGTTCCCCTAAAGAGACCCAGTACTTC
D gene: .
V gene: TRBV11-2
J gene: TRBJ2-5
clone size: .
CDR3 length: 14

CDR3 protein: CASSLDLVSGNTIYF
CDR3 DNA: TGTGCCAGCAGCTTGGACCTAGTCTCTGGAAACACCATATATTTT
D gene: .
V gene: TRBV5-4
J gene: TRBJ1-3
clone size: .
CDR3 length: 15

CDR3 protein: CASRSTGSRYGYTF
CDR3 DNA: TGTGCCAGCAGGTCGACAGGATCACGATATGGCTACACCTTC
D gene: .
V gene: TRBV13
J gene: TRBJ1-2
clone size: .
CDR3 length: 14

CDR3 protein: CASSLNGNTEAFF
CDR3 DNA: TGTGCCAGCAGTTTAAACGGGAACACTGAAGCTTTCTTT
D gene: .
V gene: TRBV27
J gene: TRBJ1-1
clone size: .
CDR3 length: 13

CDR3 protein: CASSSSGGRFYNEQFF
CDR3 DNA: TGTGCCAGCAGCTCCTCGGGGGGGCGCTTCTACAATGAGCAGTTCTTC
D gene: TRBD2
V gene: TRBV3-1/TRBV3-2
J gene: TRBJ2-1
clone size: .
CDR3 length: 16

CDR3 protein: CASSLDRNTGELFF
CDR3 DNA: TGTGCCAGCAGCTTAGACAGGAACACCGGGGAGCTGTTTTTT
D gene: .
V gene: TRBV11-2
J gene: TRBJ2-2
clone size: .
CDR3 length: 14

CDR3 protein: CAISVDPSTDTQYF
CDR3 DNA: TGTGCCATCAGTGTGGACCCCAGCACAGATACGCAGTATTTT
D gene: .
V gene: TRBV10-3
J gene: TRBJ2-3
clone size: .
CDR3 length: 14

CDR3 protein: CASSLGQVGGYTF
CDR3 DNA: TGTGCCAGCAGCTTGGGCCAGGTCGGGGGCTACACCTTC
D gene: .
V gene: TRBV7-2
J gene: TRBJ1-2
clone size: .
CDR3 length: 13

CDR3 protein: CASSLQGALDTEAFF
CDR3 DNA: TGTGCCAGCAGCCTCCAGGGGGCGTTAGACACTGAAGCTTTCTTT
D gene: TRBD1
V gene: TRBV5-6
J gene: TRBJ1-1
clone size: .
CDR3 length: 15

CDR3 protein: CASSTADALAFTEAFF
CDR3 DNA: TGTGCCAGCAGCACAGCCGACGCGTTGGCGTTCACTGAAGCTTTCTTT
D gene: .
V gene: TRBV7-2
J gene: TRBJ1-1
clone size: .
CDR3 length: 16

CDR3 protein: CASSYDTNSYNEQFF
CDR3 DNA: TGTGCCAGCAGTTACGACACGAACTCCTACAATGAGCAGTTCTTC
D gene: .
V gene: TRBV6-5
J gene: TRBJ2-1
clone size: once
CDR3 length: 15

CDR3 protein: CASSQAPAVYGYTF
CDR3 DNA: TGTGCCAGCAGCCAAGCCCCGGCTGTCTATGGCTACACCTTC
D gene: .
V gene: TRBV3-1/TRBV3-2
J gene: TRBJ1-2
clone size: .
CDR3 length: 14

CDR3 protein: CASSSSHLSYEQYF
CDR3 DNA: TGTGCCAGCAGTTCTTCACACTTATCCTACGAGCAGTACTTC
D gene: .
V gene: TRBV6-2/TRBV6-3
J gene: TRBJ2-7
clone size: .
CDR3 length: 14

CDR3 protein: CASSQVAGELFF
CDR3 DNA: TGTGCCAGCAGCCAAGTGGCTGGGGAGCTGTTTTTT
D gene: .
V gene: TRBV3-1/TRBV3-2
J gene: TRBJ2-2
clone size: .
CDR3 length: 12

CDR3 protein: CASSLVGVGYTF
CDR3 DNA: TGTGCCAGCAGCTTGGTTGGGGTGGGCTACACCTTC
D gene: .
V gene: TRBV7-9
J gene: TRBJ1-2
clone size: .
CDR3 length: 12

CDR3 protein: CSVRQGLTSSYTF
CDR3 DNA: TGCAGCGTACGACAGGGCCTTACTTCGAGCTACACCTTC
D gene: TRBD1
V gene: TRBV29-1
J gene: TRBJ1-2
clone size: .
CDR3 length: 13